A selection of T cell receptor beta chains follows, all from one sample in a study of control samples from healthy donors and cancer patients. The data were produced by immunoSEQ multiplex PCR, yet TCRdb's version contains in-frame clones alone and is incomplete. This table has tens of thousands of clones, approximately 96% appearing once. The sample taken for sequencing was blood. The receptors shown here come from a woman in her 30s in good health. The CDR3 runs from the conserved cysteine through the conserved F or W. The order of the fields is V gene, clone size, D gene, J gene, CDR3 protein, CDR3 DNA. The D gene is left open where the match is weak. Some rows mark clone size as missing; the rest say once, few, many or name a class of expanded clone.

V gene: TRBV9; clone size: -; D gene: -; J gene: TRBJ1-2; CDR3 protein: CASSVDYGTNYGYTF; CDR3 DNA: TGTGCCAGCAGCGTAGATTACGGAACTAACTATGGCTACACCTTC
V gene: TRBV3-1/TRBV3-2; clone size: -; D gene: -; J gene: TRBJ2-2; CDR3 protein: CASSQVGGVNTGELFF; CDR3 DNA: TGTGCCAGCAGCCAAGTGGGGGGCGTTAACACCGGGGAGCTGTTTTTT
V gene: TRBV5-5; clone size: -; D gene: -; J gene: TRBJ2-2; CDR3 protein: CASNRGTSTGELFF; CDR3 DNA: TGTGCCAGCAACCGCGGAACAAGCACCGGGGAGCTGTTTTTT
V gene: TRBV2; clone size: -; D gene: TRBD2; J gene: TRBJ2-1; CDR3 protein: CASSDGLAGPYNEQFF; CDR3 DNA: TGTGCCAGCAGCGACGGACTAGCGGGGCCCTACAATGAGCAGTTCTTC
V gene: TRBV25-1; clone size: once; D gene: -; J gene: TRBJ1-5; CDR3 protein: CARQSREGNQPQHF; CDR3 DNA: TGTGCCAGACAGTCACGGGAAGGGAATCAGCCCCAGCATTTT
V gene: TRBV7-2; clone size: -; D gene: -; J gene: TRBJ2-1; CDR3 protein: CASRRLAHGGNEQFF; CDR3 DNA: TGTGCCAGCCGCCGGTTGGCCCATGGGGGCAATGAGCAGTTCTTC
V gene: TRBV11-2; clone size: -; D gene: TRBD2; J gene: TRBJ2-2; CDR3 protein: CASSLVAGKVGGELFF; CDR3 DNA: TGTGCCAGCAGCTTAGTAGCGGGAAAGGTGGGCGGGGAGCTGTTTTTT
V gene: TRBV2; clone size: -; D gene: TRBD1; J gene: TRBJ2-5; CDR3 protein: CASRGTGGRVETQYF; CDR3 DNA: TGTGCCAGCAGGGGGACAGGGGGTCGCGTAGAGACCCAGTACTTC
V gene: TRBV12-3/TRBV12-4; clone size: few; D gene: -; J gene: TRBJ2-2; CDR3 protein: CASSLVGGELFF; CDR3 DNA: TGTGCCAGCAGTTTAGTTGGTGGGGAGCTGTTTTTT
V gene: TRBV6-5; clone size: -; D gene: -; J gene: TRBJ1-2; CDR3 protein: CASSYSKGEAGYGYTF; CDR3 DNA: TGTGCCAGCAGTTACTCGAAAGGGGAGGCGGGCTATGGCTACACCTTC
V gene: TRBV18; clone size: once; D gene: -; J gene: TRBJ1-3; CDR3 protein: CASSVSLSSGNTIYF; CDR3 DNA: TGTGCCAGCTCGGTTAGCTTGAGCTCTGGAAACACCATATATTTT
V gene: TRBV9; clone size: -; D gene: TRBD2; J gene: TRBJ2-1; CDR3 protein: CASSETSGRGSPQFF; CDR3 DNA: TGTGCCAGCAGCGAAACTAGCGGGAGGGGGTCCCCGCAGTTCTTC
V gene: TRBV4-1; clone size: once; D gene: -; J gene: TRBJ2-5; CDR3 protein: CASSQDPARIAETQYF; CDR3 DNA: TGCGCCAGCAGCCAAGATCCAGCGCGAATTGCGGAGACCCAGTACTTC
V gene: TRBV30; clone size: once; D gene: -; J gene: TRBJ1-2; CDR3 protein: CAWSVVNSLHYGYTF; CDR3 DNA: TGTGCCTGGAGTGTAGTTAACAGCCTCCACTATGGCTACACCTTC
V gene: TRBV19; clone size: -; D gene: TRBD2; J gene: TRBJ2-3; CDR3 protein: CASSASGTGTDTQYF; CDR3 DNA: TGTGCCAGTAGTGCTAGCGGGACTGGCACAGATACGCAGTATTTT
V gene: TRBV5-1; clone size: -; D gene: TRBD2; J gene: TRBJ2-7; CDR3 protein: CASSPRAGGLDEQYF; CDR3 DNA: TGCGCCAGCAGCCCCCGGGCGGGAGGGCTTGACGAGCAGTACTTC
V gene: TRBV7-2; clone size: -; D gene: TRBD1; J gene: TRBJ1-2; CDR3 protein: CASSLEGQINYGYTF; CDR3 DNA: TGTGCCAGCAGCTTAGAGGGACAGATTAACTATGGCTACACCTTC
V gene: TRBV19; clone size: -; D gene: -; J gene: TRBJ1-5; CDR3 protein: CASSVLRGAGSNQPQHF; CDR3 DNA: TGTGCCAGTAGTGTTCTGCGGGGCGCCGGGAGCAATCAGCCCCAGCATTTT
V gene: TRBV4-2; clone size: -; D gene: -; J gene: TRBJ2-5; CDR3 protein: CASSQEAKSQETQYF; CDR3 DNA: TGTGCCAGCAGCCAAGAAGCCAAGTCCCAAGAGACCCAGTACTTC
V gene: TRBV5-8; clone size: once; D gene: -; J gene: TRBJ1-1; CDR3 protein: CASSLDVYLEAFF; CDR3 DNA: TGTGCCAGCAGCTTGGATGTGTATCTTGAAGCTTTCTTT
V gene: TRBV4-2; clone size: -; D gene: -; J gene: TRBJ2-1; CDR3 protein: CASSQISGAPYEQFF; CDR3 DNA: TGTGCCAGCAGCCAAATTAGTGGGGCTCCTTATGAGCAGTTCTTC
V gene: TRBV27; clone size: -; D gene: TRBD1; J gene: TRBJ1-1; CDR3 protein: CASSWGTGVSEAFF; CDR3 DNA: TGTGCCAGCAGTTGGGGGACAGGGGTCTCTGAAGCTTTCTTT
V gene: TRBV4-1; clone size: -; D gene: TRBD2; J gene: TRBJ2-7; CDR3 protein: CASSQEGLAGYEQYF; CDR3 DNA: TGCGCCAGCAGCCAAGAGGGACTAGCGGGTTACGAGCAGTACTTC
V gene: TRBV20-1; clone size: -; D gene: -; J gene: TRBJ2-7; CDR3 protein: CSARGYEQYF; CDR3 DNA: TGCAGTGCTAGGGGGTACGAGCAGTACTTC
V gene: TRBV27; clone size: once; D gene: -; J gene: TRBJ2-7; CDR3 protein: CASSFGGRGEQYF; CDR3 DNA: TGTGCCAGCAGTTTTGGGGGTCGGGGCGAGCAGTACTTC
V gene: TRBV5-1; clone size: -; D gene: -; J gene: TRBJ2-7; CDR3 protein: CASSLGSSYEQYF; CDR3 DNA: TGCGCCAGCAGCTTGGGGAGTTCCTACGAGCAGTACTTC
V gene: TRBV28; clone size: -; D gene: TRBD2; J gene: TRBJ2-7; CDR3 protein: CATVAGGATYEQYF; CDR3 DNA: TGTGCCACCGTAGCGGGTGGCGCTACCTACGAGCAGTACTTC
V gene: TRBV10-3; clone size: -; D gene: -; J gene: TRBJ2-7; CDR3 protein: CAISQGGISYEQYF; CDR3 DNA: TGTGCCATTTCCCAGGGGGGGATTTCCTACGAGCAGTACTTC
V gene: TRBV10-2; clone size: -; D gene: TRBD1; J gene: TRBJ2-1; CDR3 protein: CASSDSSGTGAYNEQFF; CDR3 DNA: TGCGCCAGCAGTGATAGCTCCGGGACAGGGGCTTACAATGAGCAGTTCTTC
V gene: TRBV18; clone size: -; D gene: TRBD1; J gene: TRBJ1-1; CDR3 protein: CASSPGQGVSTEAFF; CDR3 DNA: TGTGCCAGCTCACCGGGACAGGGGGTAAGCACTGAAGCTTTCTTT
V gene: TRBV10-3; clone size: -; D gene: TRBD1; J gene: TRBJ1-5; CDR3 protein: CAIWTGDYGQPQHF; CDR3 DNA: TGTGCCATCTGGACAGGGGATTATGGTCAGCCCCAGCATTTT
V gene: TRBV13; clone size: -; D gene: TRBD2; J gene: TRBJ2-1; CDR3 protein: CASSLVSGSRNEQFF; CDR3 DNA: TGTGCCAGCAGCTTAGTTAGCGGGAGTAGGAATGAGCAGTTCTTC
V gene: TRBV3-1/TRBV3-2; clone size: -; D gene: -; J gene: TRBJ1-4; CDR3 protein: CASSQRTAEKLFF; CDR3 DNA: TGTGCCAGCAGCCAACGGACAGCTGAAAAACTGTTTTTT
V gene: TRBV12-3/TRBV12-4; clone size: -; D gene: -; J gene: TRBJ2-3; CDR3 protein: CASSLSHTDTQYF; CDR3 DNA: TGTGCCAGCAGTTTGAGCCACACAGATACGCAGTATTTT
V gene: TRBV4-1; clone size: -; D gene: TRBD2; J gene: TRBJ2-1; CDR3 protein: CASSQKELAVEHNEQFF; CDR3 DNA: TGCGCCAGCAGCCAAAAGGAACTAGCGGTAGAGCACAATGAGCAGTTCTTC
V gene: TRBV18; clone size: -; D gene: -; J gene: TRBJ1-5; CDR3 protein: CASSPGTNQPQHF; CDR3 DNA: TGTGCCAGCTCACCGGGGACCAATCAGCCCCAGCATTTT
V gene: TRBV30; clone size: -; D gene: -; J gene: TRBJ1-4; CDR3 protein: CAWSPTSPGPAATNEKLFF; CDR3 DNA: TGTGCCTGGAGTCCCACATCACCGGGACCCGCAGCAACTAATGAAAAACTGTTTTTT
V gene: TRBV2; clone size: -; D gene: -; J gene: TRBJ2-7; CDR3 protein: CASSESVEQYF; CDR3 DNA: TGTGCCAGCAGTGAATCGGTCGAGCAGTACTTC
V gene: TRBV9; clone size: -; D gene: TRBD2; J gene: TRBJ2-1; CDR3 protein: CASSVGLAVYNEQFF; CDR3 DNA: TGTGCCAGCAGCGTAGGACTAGCGGTTTACAATGAGCAGTTCTTC
V gene: TRBV28; clone size: -; D gene: TRBD2; J gene: TRBJ2-7; CDR3 protein: CASSPPFTSGRSAYF; CDR3 DNA: TGTGCCAGCAGTCCGCCTTTCACTAGCGGGAGGAGCGCGTACTTC
V gene: TRBV28; clone size: -; D gene: -; J gene: TRBJ2-1; CDR3 protein: CASTRGAEQFF; CDR3 DNA: TGTGCCAGCACCCGGGGCGCTGAGCAGTTCTTC
V gene: TRBV30; clone size: -; D gene: -; J gene: TRBJ2-7; CDR3 protein: CAWSVLGASEQYF; CDR3 DNA: TGTGCCTGGAGTGTCTTGGGAGCCAGCGAGCAGTACTTC
V gene: TRBV29-1; clone size: -; D gene: -; J gene: TRBJ2-3; CDR3 protein: CHGDTQYF; CDR3 DNA: TGTCACGGCGATACGCAGTATTTT
V gene: TRBV18; clone size: -; D gene: -; J gene: TRBJ1-1; CDR3 protein: CASSPFPLGRGTEAFF; CDR3 DNA: TGTGCCAGCTCACCATTCCCCTTAGGGCGAGGCACTGAAGCTTTCTTT
V gene: TRBV9; clone size: -; D gene: TRBD2; J gene: TRBJ2-7; CDR3 protein: CASSLRTSGEQYF; CDR3 DNA: TGTGCCAGCAGCCTTCGGACTAGCGGAGAGCAGTACTTC
V gene: TRBV28; clone size: -; D gene: -; J gene: TRBJ2-7; CDR3 protein: CASSPPHPYEQYF; CDR3 DNA: TGTGCCAGCAGTCCCCCTCACCCCTACGAGCAGTACTTC
V gene: TRBV11-2; clone size: -; D gene: -; J gene: TRBJ2-7; CDR3 protein: CASSLGTEHEQYF; CDR3 DNA: TGTGCCAGCAGCTTAGGGACAGAGCACGAGCAGTACTTC
V gene: TRBV27; clone size: -; D gene: -; J gene: TRBJ2-1; CDR3 protein: CASSLSARGPGHNEQFF; CDR3 DNA: TGTGCCAGCAGTTTATCGGCCCGGGGCCCAGGACACAATGAGCAGTTCTTC
V gene: TRBV27; clone size: -; D gene: TRBD2; J gene: TRBJ2-1; CDR3 protein: CASSTSRDYSYNEQFF; CDR3 DNA: TGTGCCAGCAGCACGTCCCGGGACTACTCCTACAATGAGCAGTTCTTC
V gene: TRBV2; clone size: once; D gene: -; J gene: TRBJ1-6; CDR3 protein: CATRRTVNSPLHF; CDR3 DNA: TGTGCCACTCGACGGACCGTCAATTCACCCCTCCACTTT
V gene: TRBV11-3; clone size: -; D gene: -; J gene: TRBJ1-5; CDR3 protein: CASSLPRPQHF; CDR3 DNA: TGTGCCAGCAGCTTACCCAGGCCCCAGCATTTT
V gene: TRBV7-8; clone size: -; D gene: -; J gene: TRBJ1-1; CDR3 protein: CASSLGWGTEAFF; CDR3 DNA: TGTGCCAGCAGCTTAGGTTGGGGAACTGAAGCTTTCTTT
V gene: TRBV2; clone size: -; D gene: TRBD1; J gene: TRBJ2-7; CDR3 protein: CASGMTGSNEQYF; CDR3 DNA: TGTGCCAGCGGCATGACAGGGTCCAACGAGCAGTACTTC
V gene: TRBV10-3; clone size: -; D gene: -; J gene: TRBJ2-3; CDR3 protein: CAIRDSTDTQYF; CDR3 DNA: TGTGCCATCAGGGACAGCACAGATACGCAGTATTTT
V gene: TRBV11-2; clone size: -; D gene: -; J gene: TRBJ1-1; CDR3 protein: CASSLGSRERDEAFF; CDR3 DNA: TGTGCCAGCAGCTTAGGGAGCAGGGAGAGGGATGAAGCTTTCTTT
V gene: TRBV9; clone size: -; D gene: TRBD2; J gene: TRBJ2-7; CDR3 protein: CASSPGGRGEQYF; CDR3 DNA: TGTGCCAGCAGCCCGGGAGGGAGGGGGGAGCAGTACTTC
V gene: TRBV5-8; clone size: -; D gene: TRBD2; J gene: TRBJ2-1; CDR3 protein: CASSAGTTGFDEQFF; CDR3 DNA: TGTGCCAGCAGTGCTGGGACTACGGGTTTCGATGAGCAGTTCTTC
V gene: TRBV27; clone size: -; D gene: -; J gene: TRBJ2-7; CDR3 protein: CASSLAAYEQYF; CDR3 DNA: TGTGCCAGCAGCTTAGCCGCCTACGAGCAGTACTTC
V gene: TRBV24-1; clone size: -; D gene: -; J gene: TRBJ2-1; CDR3 protein: CATSEGSRTLFNEQFF; CDR3 DNA: TGTGCCACCAGTGAGGGGTCCAGGACCCTTTTCAATGAGCAGTTCTTC